A single sample gave rise to the 10 T cell receptor beta chains below, sequenced in a study of blood T cell repertoires in COVID-19. Generated by immunoSEQ multiplex PCR, the TCRdb table keeps only in-frame clones and is missing some. Here the sample spans 150,000 to 200,000 clones, about 84% being singletons. Sequencing used peripheral blood. All receptors derive from an older person with COVID-19, enrolled during active disease.

This chain joins TRBV30 and TRBJ1-4, with D maybe TRBD1 (6 bases). Trimming shortened V by 5 bases and J by 4 bases, and 11 bases separated the two germline ends. The length of the CDR3 is 13 residues. In germline, CDR1 is GTSNPN, CDR2 SVGIG (reference sequence). In DNA form, the CDR3 reads TGTGCCTGGGCTCAGGGGTTTAATGAAAAACTGTTTTTT. Encoded protein: CAWAQGFNEKLFF.

The V gene is TRBV6-2 or TRBV6-3, the J gene TRBJ2-3; 9 nucleotides match TRBD2. V dropped 2 bases and J dropped 2; count of bases not matched to a gene: 5. The CDR3 sequence is 16 residues long. Germline values: CDR1 MNHEY, CDR2 SVGEGT. CDR3 in amino acids: CASSYKAGGVTDTQYF. CDR3 DNA sequence: TGTGCCAGCAGTTACAAGGCGGGGGGGGTCACAGATACGCAGTATTTT.

The rearrangement links TRBV4-3 to TRBJ1-2; 9 bases are shared with TRBD1. Germline V gives CDR1 LGHNA, CDR2 YSLEER. V trimming: 3 bases; J trimming: 4 bases; junction bases outside the gene matches: 3. The length of the CDR3 is 14 residues. The CDR3 is CASSQGQGVYGYTF. DNA for the CDR3: TGCGCCAGCAGCCAGGGACAGGGTGTCTATGGCTACACCTTC.

This rearrangement joins TRBV2 to TRBJ2-5, with 10 bases fitting TRBD2. Germline CDR1 reads SNHLY; CDR2 reads FYNNEI. This CDR3 has 15 residues. Losses at the gene ends were 6 bases for V and 3 bases for J; bases not matched to a gene: 7. The CDR3 DNA is TGTGCCAGCAGCTGGAGCGGGGGGGAAAAAGAGACCCAGTACTTC. Its translation: CASSWSGGEKETQYF.

The chain employs TRBV29-1 and TRBJ2-2, with TRBD1 as a possible D gene (5 bases). Germline CDR1 reads SQVTM; CDR2 reads ANQGSEA. Deletions cut 4 bases from V and 0 bases from J, with 12 bases between. There are 15 residues in the CDR3. The CDR3 spells CSVVRVPANTGELFF. CDR3 nucleotide sequence: TGCAGCGTTGTCAGGGTTCCGGCGAACACCGGGGAGCTGTTTTTT.

The V call is TRBV5-4, the J call TRBJ1-2, with a weak D call TRBD1 (5 bases). Deletions cut 9 bases from V and 1 base from J, with 13 bases between. The CDR3 is 13 amino acids. CDR1 SGHNT and CDR2 YYREEE come from the germline V gene (reference sequence). CDR3 coding DNA: TGTGCCACGGGGGGGGTAGTTAACTATGGCTACACCTTC. This codes for CATGGVVNYGYTF.

This chain connects TRBV6-6 to TRBJ2-5, with D perhaps TRBD1 (5 bases). Germline CDR1 MNHNY, CDR2 SVGAGI (reference sequence). The V end was cut by 5 bases, the J end by 2 bases, with 12 bases between. The CDR3 has 14 amino acids. CDR3 bases: TGTGCCAGCAGTCCCGGACACCTTCAAGAGACCCAGTACTTC. Protein sequence: CASSPGHLQETQYF.

The chain has TRBV4-1 and TRBJ2-5; 7 nucleotides agree with TRBD1. V dropped 3 bases and J dropped 4; count of bases not matched to a gene: 14. The CDR3 length is 17 residues. Germline CDR1 and CDR2: MGHRA and YSYEKL. CDR3 nucleotide sequence: TGCGCCAGCAGCCAGATACCAGGGGGTGGCCAACTAGAGACCCAGTACTTC. Translating gives CASSQIPGGGQLETQYF.

The chain couples TRBV5-1 to TRBJ1-4; possibly TRBD1 for D (6 bases). V was pared by 6 bases and J by 0 bases, with 12 bases between. This CDR3 has 15 amino acids. Looked up from germline, CDR1 is SGHRS and CDR2 is YFSETQ. CDR3 nucleotides: TGCGCCAGCACCCCTGGACAGCCAACTAATGAAAAACTGTTTTTT. Amino acid sequence: CASTPGQPTNEKLFF.

CDR3 sequence reads: CAITSGVGNEQFF. CDR3 in DNA: TGTGCCATCACTTCAGGGGTTGGCAATGAGCAGTTCTTC. J is TRBJ2-1 and V is TRBV10-3; possibly TRBD1 for D (6 bases). This CDR3 is 13 amino acids long. Trimming removed 7 bases at V and 6 bases at J, with 13 bases between. Germline V gives CDR1 ENHRY, CDR2 SYGVKD.